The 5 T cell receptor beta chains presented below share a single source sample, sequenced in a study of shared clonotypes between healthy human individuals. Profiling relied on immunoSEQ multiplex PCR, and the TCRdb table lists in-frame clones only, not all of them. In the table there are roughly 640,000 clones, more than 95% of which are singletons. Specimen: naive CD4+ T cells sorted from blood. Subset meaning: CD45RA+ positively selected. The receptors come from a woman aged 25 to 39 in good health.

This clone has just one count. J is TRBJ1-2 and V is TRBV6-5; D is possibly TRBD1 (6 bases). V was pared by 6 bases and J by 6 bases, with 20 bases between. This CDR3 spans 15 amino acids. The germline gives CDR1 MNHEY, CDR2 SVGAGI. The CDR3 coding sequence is TGTGCCAGCAGCGCGGGGGCGGGGGTTCCTAATGGCTACACCTTC. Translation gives CASSAGAGVPNGYTF.

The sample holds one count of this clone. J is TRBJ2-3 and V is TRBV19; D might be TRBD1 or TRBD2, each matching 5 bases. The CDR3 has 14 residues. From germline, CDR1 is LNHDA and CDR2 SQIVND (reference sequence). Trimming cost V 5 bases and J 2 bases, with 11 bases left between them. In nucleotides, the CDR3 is TGTGCCAGTAGTTCAGGGAGTTACACAGATACGCAGTATTTT. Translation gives CASSSGSYTDTQYF.

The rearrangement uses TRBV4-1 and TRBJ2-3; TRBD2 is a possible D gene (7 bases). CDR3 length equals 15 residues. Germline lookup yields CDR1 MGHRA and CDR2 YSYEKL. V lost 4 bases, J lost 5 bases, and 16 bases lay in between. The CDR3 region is CASSPRGGLGDTQYF. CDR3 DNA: TGCGCCAGCAGCCCGAGGGGGGGGCTGGGAGATACGCAGTATTTT.

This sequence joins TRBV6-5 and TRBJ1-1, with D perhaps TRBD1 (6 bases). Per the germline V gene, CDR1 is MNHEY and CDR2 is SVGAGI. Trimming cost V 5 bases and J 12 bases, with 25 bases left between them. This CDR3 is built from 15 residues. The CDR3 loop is CASSAIYGTIISSFF. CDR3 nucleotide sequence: TGTGCCAGCAGTGCAATTTACGGGACAATCATAAGCTCTTTCTTT.

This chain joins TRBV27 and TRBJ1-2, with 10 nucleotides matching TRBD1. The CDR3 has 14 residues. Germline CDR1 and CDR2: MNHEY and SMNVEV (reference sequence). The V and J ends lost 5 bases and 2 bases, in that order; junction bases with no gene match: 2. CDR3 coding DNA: TGTGCCAGCAGTATGGGACAGGGGAACTATGGCTACACCTTC. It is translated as CASSMGQGNYGYTF.